This T cell receptor (beta chain) was sequenced for a study of chemoradiotherapy in HPV16-positive cancers. Overall study context: Functional T-cell assays on two HPV16-positive patients' cells defined candidate HPV-specific clones and common TCR motifs. Study-wide results and limits: For HPV16-positive patients, expanding HPV-responsive T cells associated with longer recurrence-free survival.

Over chemoradiotherapy, repertoires were sampled more than once. Clones were read by immunoSEQ multiplex PCR, and TCRdb kept only the in-frame ones, dropping some. In the table there are approximately 9,300 clones, about 91% of which are singletons. Trimming cost V 1 base and J 4 bases, with 4 bases left between them. The germline gives CDR1 DFQATT, CDR2 SNEGSKA (reference sequence). The CDR3 extends over 11 amino acids. Remarks on this clone: Its target is unknown.

The clonotype comes from a human donor with HPV-associated anogenital cancer. V and J are TRBV20-1 and TRBJ2-5, with D unresolved. The source was blood, collected from a patient who underwent chemoradiotherapy. The CDR3 spells CSARVIETQYF. The CDR3 coding sequence is TGCAGTGCTAGAGTGATAGAGACCCAGTACTTC.